This is a list of T cell receptor beta chains from one sample in a study of blood T cell repertoires in COVID-19. Profiled with immunoSEQ multiplex PCR; TCRdb holds only in-frame clones, not every one. This table holds roughly 38,000 clones, around 87% found once. Sample: peripheral blood. Source of these receptors: a man between 50 and 59 years old in a cohort sampled during active COVID-19. Each CDR3 is given with its conserved first and last residue.

j_call: TRBJ1-2
v_call: TRBV6-2/TRBV6-3
cdr3_aa: CASSYRDRTTF

j_call: TRBJ1-1
v_call: TRBV9
cdr3_aa: CASSVDGELGTEAFF

j_call: TRBJ2-7
v_call: TRBV7-9
cdr3_aa: CASSFPGGSYEQYF

j_call: TRBJ2-1
v_call: TRBV4-1
cdr3_aa: CASSQEPLGGRTMDNEQFF

j_call: TRBJ2-1
v_call: TRBV13
cdr3_aa: CASSLPLAGEQFF

j_call: TRBJ2-2
v_call: TRBV4-2
cdr3_aa: CASSQGEGGGELFF

j_call: TRBJ1-5
v_call: TRBV9
cdr3_aa: CASSPSGSNQPQHF

j_call: TRBJ2-5
v_call: TRBV5-5
cdr3_aa: CASSHIKRDSAQETQYF

j_call: TRBJ2-5
v_call: TRBV14
cdr3_aa: CASSHSSGPGGETQYF

j_call: TRBJ2-2
v_call: TRBV7-8
cdr3_aa: CASSELTRYTGELFF

j_call: TRBJ2-3
v_call: TRBV30
cdr3_aa: CACGSPYTQYF

j_call: TRBJ1-2
v_call: TRBV10-3
cdr3_aa: CAISETGRDGYTF

j_call: TRBJ2-1
v_call: TRBV25-1
cdr3_aa: CASMSGYNEQFF

j_call: TRBJ2-1
v_call: TRBV7-9
cdr3_aa: CASSLAGSSEQFF

j_call: TRBJ2-1
v_call: TRBV13
cdr3_aa: CASSLQLAGGGEQFF

j_call: TRBJ2-2
v_call: TRBV7-9
cdr3_aa: CASIPASVGTGELFF

j_call: TRBJ1-2
v_call: TRBV5-5
cdr3_aa: CASSLTVRQGGFIYGYTF

j_call: TRBJ2-2
v_call: TRBV7-2
cdr3_aa: CASSLGGVPGELFF

j_call: TRBJ2-1
v_call: TRBV2
cdr3_aa: CASSEGLAGVNEQFF

j_call: TRBJ1-6
v_call: TRBV4-3
cdr3_aa: CASSHGTGDSPLHF

j_call: TRBJ2-1
v_call: TRBV10-1
cdr3_aa: CASSEYRDLDEQFF

j_call: TRBJ2-2
v_call: TRBV7-8
cdr3_aa: CASSLAKGLNTGELFF

j_call: TRBJ2-4
v_call: TRBV9
cdr3_aa: CASSAGTAIAKNIQYF

j_call: TRBJ1-5
v_call: TRBV28
cdr3_aa: CAGTGGNGQPQHF

j_call: TRBJ1-1
v_call: TRBV13
cdr3_aa: CASSQGGGAEAFF

j_call: TRBJ2-1
v_call: TRBV7-9
cdr3_aa: CASSLGLAEDNEQFF

j_call: TRBJ1-1
v_call: TRBV11-3
cdr3_aa: CASSAGLNTEAFF

j_call: TRBJ2-1
v_call: TRBV10-3
cdr3_aa: CAISGLAGASYNEQFF

j_call: TRBJ1-2
v_call: TRBV25-1
cdr3_aa: CASSDDYWNYGYTF

j_call: TRBJ2-2
v_call: TRBV7-9
cdr3_aa: CASSSQGRPGELFF

j_call: TRBJ1-1
v_call: TRBV4-1
cdr3_aa: CASSQGNWGGEQGLNTEAFF

j_call: TRBJ2-5
v_call: TRBV13
cdr3_aa: CASSFGQYQETQYF

j_call: TRBJ2-2
v_call: TRBV6-1
cdr3_aa: CAIRRGRGTGELFF

j_call: TRBJ1-2
v_call: TRBV9
cdr3_aa: CASSPGDYGYTF

j_call: TRBJ2-3
v_call: TRBV9
cdr3_aa: CASSRDRSLEAQYF

j_call: TRBJ2-5
v_call: TRBV3-1/TRBV3-2
cdr3_aa: CASSPSPGQREFLETQYF

j_call: TRBJ2-7
v_call: TRBV5-1
cdr3_aa: CASSLTGGVYEQYF

j_call: TRBJ2-1
v_call: TRBV4-1
cdr3_aa: CASSQARGYEQFF

j_call: TRBJ1-1
v_call: TRBV4-1
cdr3_aa: CASSQDQQGTPEAFF

j_call: TRBJ2-3
v_call: TRBV7-9
cdr3_aa: CASYRLKAGRGTDTQYF

j_call: TRBJ2-5
v_call: TRBV6-4
cdr3_aa: CATGTGETQYF

j_call: TRBJ1-5
v_call: TRBV27
cdr3_aa: CASSPIDSNQPQHF